Below are 18 T cell receptor beta chains sequenced from a single sample in a study of early T cells in non-severe SARS-CoV-2 infection. TCRdb analysed the 5' RACE reads with MiXCR anew, one entry per CDR3 protein. The sample records more than 95,000 distinct CDR3 sequences, 15% being singletons. Sequencing used whole blood. These receptor sequences come from an adult who was a healthcare worker with PCR-confirmed SARS-CoV-2 infection or an uninfected control (not recorded which).

The chain links TRBV5-1 to TRBJ2-5; no reliable D call. V lost 2 bases and J 1 base, leaving 3 bases between the germline ends. The CDR3 extends over 12 amino acids. CDR1 is SGHRS and CDR2 is YFSETQ in the germline V gene. CDR3 nucleotide sequence: TGCGCCAGCAGCTTAGCCCAAGAGACCCAGTACTTC. This sequence encodes CASSLAQETQYF.

This sequence joins TRBV6-1 and TRBJ2-7, with a weak D call TRBD1 (6 bases). CDR1 is MNHNS, CDR2 SASEGT, per germline. The CDR3 is 13 residues long. The V and J ends lost 5 bases and 3 bases respectively, with 11 bases between them. The DNA of the CDR3 is TGTGCCAGCAGTCGGGACAAGAACTACGAGCAGTACTTC. Protein: CASSRDKNYEQYF.

V gene TRBV2 combines with J gene TRBJ2-3; 7 bases are a match to TRBD1. The CDR3 spans 15 residues. The junction had 11 bases not matched to a gene; V was cut back by 7 bases and J by 4 bases. In germline, CDR1 is SNHLY, CDR2 FYNNEI. This CDR3 reads CASTLEQGTADTQYF. The CDR3 region has the DNA TGTGCCAGCACCCTCGAACAGGGGACGGCAGATACGCAGTATTTT.

This clonotype was observed a few times. The chain uses TRBV6-2 or TRBV6-3 and TRBJ1-5; D gene ambiguous. V lost 3 bases, J lost 1 base, and 4 bases lay in between. The germline V gene has CDR1 MNHEY and CDR2 SVGEGT. The CDR3 has 13 amino acids. CDR3 nucleotide sequence: TGTGCCAGCAGTTATGGGAGCAATCAGCCCCAGCATTTT. Protein sequence: CASSYGSNQPQHF.

In its sample, this clonotype was seen a few times. The rearrangement links TRBV3-1 to TRBJ1-5; no firm D call. The CDR3 runs 14 residues. V shed 10 bases and J shed 9 bases, with 22 bases lying between them. CDR1 is LGHDT and CDR2 is YNNKEL in the germline V gene (reference sequence). The CDR3 reads CAKSRRHDQRPQHF. In DNA form, the CDR3 reads TGTGCCAAGTCCAGGCGACACGACCAGAGGCCCCAGCATTTT.

There are a few counts of this clonotype. V is TRBV7-9 and J is TRBJ2-1; D remains ambiguous. This CDR3 has 12 residues. Looked up from germline, CDR1 is SEHNR and CDR2 is FQNEAQ (reference sequence). V gave up 8 bases and J gave up 9 bases, with 14 bases separating them. CDR3 sequence (DNA): TGTGCCAGCGGTTTGCTAGTGGTTGAGCAGTTCTTC. Translation gives CASGLLVVEQFF. Based on the CDR3 plus reference TRBV7-9 and TRBJ2-1, the full variable domain is DTGVSQNPRHKITKRGQNVTFRCDPISEHNRLYWYRQTLGQGPEFLTYFQNEAQLEKSRLLSDRFSAERPKGSFSTLEIQRTEQGDSAMYLCASGLLVVEQFFGPGTRLTVL.

This chain joins TRBV7-3 and TRBJ2-3; 11 bases line up with TRBD2. This CDR3 spans 15 amino acids. Germline lookup yields CDR1 SGHTA and CDR2 FQGTGA. The ends lost 5 bases at V and 4 bases at J; junction bases unmatched: 5. As DNA, the CDR3 is TGTGCCAGCAGCAAACTAGCGGGGGCGGCAGATACGCAGTATTTT. Amino acid sequence: CASSKLAGAADTQYF.

This clonotype was recorded a few times. The rearrangement joins TRBV12-3 or TRBV12-4 to TRBJ1-5; possibly TRBD1 for D (6 bases). CDR3 length: 17 residues. V was trimmed by 1 base and J by 0 bases, leaving 13 bases between them. The CDR3, as DNA: TGTGCCAGCAGTTTAGGAGGGACACTCGATAGCAATCAGCCCCAGCATTTT. Protein sequence: CASSLGGTLDSNQPQHF.

The chain carries TRBV12-3 or TRBV12-4 and TRBJ2-2; no clear D. CDR3 length: 11 residues. The ends were cut back, 7 bases at V and 6 bases at J, with 6 bases in the middle. CDR3 nucleotides: TGTGCCAGCAAGGAAGCCGGGGAGCTGTTTTTT. Protein product: CASKEAGELFF.

The chain carries TRBV18 and TRBJ1-1, with a weak D call TRBD1 (6 bases). The CDR3 is 15 amino acids. V was cut by 2 bases and J by 3 bases, with 13 bases left in between. CDR1 and CDR2 (germline): KGHSH, LQKENI. This CDR3 is CASSPRGTGYTEAFF. The CDR3 coding sequence is TGTGCCAGCTCACCAAGGGGCACAGGGTACACTGAAGCTTTCTTT.

This clonotype came up a few times. V and J are TRBV2 and TRBJ2-3; 9 bases are shared with TRBD1. The CDR3 sequence is 17 residues long. V shed 7 bases and J 4 bases; nucleotides not matched to a gene: 15. CDR1 and CDR2 from the germline V gene are SNHLY and FYNNEI. Here the CDR3 DNA reads TGTGCCAGCAACGGACAGGGGATTTCTGAAAGGGCAGATACGCAGTATTTT. It yields the protein CASNGQGISERADTQYF.

This clonotype was seen a few times. The genes are TRBV12-3 or TRBV12-4 and TRBJ1-1; no firm D call. This CDR3 has 13 amino acids. The ends were cut back, 2 bases at V and 2 bases at J, with 6 bases in the middle. CDR3 sequence (DNA): TGTGCCAGCAGTTTACCTTCCAACACTGAAGCTTTCTTT. Amino acid sequence: CASSLPSNTEAFF.

In this sample, this clonotype turned up a few times. The CDR3 sequence is CASTRQGNSPLHF. The DNA of the CDR3 is TGTGCCAGCACTCGCCAGGGGAATTCACCCCTCCACTTT. The gene calls are TRBV12-3 or TRBV12-4 and TRBJ1-6; tentatively, D is TRBD1 (6 bases). V was clipped by 7 bases and J by 7 bases, with 11 bases between them. The CDR3 spans 13 residues.

This clonotype appeared a few times. The rearrangement joins TRBV5-4 to TRBJ2-2; perhaps TRBD2 as D (5 bases). This CDR3 region has 14 residues. V lost 0 bases, J lost 5 bases, and 8 bases lay in between. The germline gives CDR1 SGHNT, CDR2 YYREEE (reference sequence). DNA for the CDR3: TGTGCCAGCAGCTTGGGGGAGCGGACCGGGGAGCTGTTTTTT. This encodes CASSLGERTGELFF.

This clonotype was detected only a few times. The chain has TRBV20-1 and TRBJ1-1, with D uncertain. Trimming took 7 bases from V and 4 from J, leaving 13 bases between them. Germline assignment: CDR1 DFQATT and CDR2 SNEGSKA (reference sequence). The CDR3 consists of 12 residues. CDR3 loop: CSGEGTLTEAFF. Here the CDR3 DNA reads TGCAGTGGGGAGGGTACGCTCACTGAAGCTTTCTTT.

This clonotype was seen many times. V gene TRBV5-1 combines with J gene TRBJ2-5; possible D gene TRBD1, 6 bases. The germline V and J ends were trimmed by 3 bases and 6 bases, with 15 bases remaining between them. CDR1 is SGHRS and CDR2 is YFSETQ in the germline V gene. The CDR3 is 14 amino acids. As DNA, the CDR3 is TGCGCCAGCAGCTCGCGGACAGAGGAAAAGACCCAGTACTTC. Translating gives CASSSRTEEKTQYF.

There are a few counts of this clonotype. As DNA, the CDR3 is TGTGCCATCAGTGAAAGTAGCTCTGGAAACACCATATATTTT. It specifies CAISESSSGNTIYF. The chain carries TRBV10-3 and TRBJ1-3, with unresolved D. V lost 3 bases and J 0 bases, leaving 6 bases between the germline ends. The CDR3 runs to 14 residues. Germline values: CDR1 ENHRY, CDR2 SYGVKD.

V and J are TRBV5-6 and TRBJ1-1; 7 bases align to TRBD1. CDR1 and CDR2 from the germline V gene are SGHDT and YYEEEE. The ends lost 2 bases at V and 6 bases at J; junction bases unmatched: 4. This CDR3 region has 13 residues. The CDR3 is CASSFARGAEAFF. CDR3 coding DNA: TGTGCCAGCAGCTTCGCCAGGGGGGCTGAAGCTTTCTTT. The entire variable domain, with the rest obtained from reference TRBV5-6 and TRBJ1-1, is as follows: DAGVTQSPTHLIKTRGQQVTLRCSPKSGHDTVSWYQQALGQGPQFIFQYYEEEERQRGNFPDRFSGHQFPNYSSELNVNALLLGDSALYLCASSFARGAEAFFGQGTRLTVV.